The clone carrying this T cell receptor (beta chain) occurred once. TCRdb re-called the 5' RACE reads through MiXCR, storing one row per CDR3 protein. The profile shows tens of thousands of distinct CDR3 sequences, about 9.3% of them singletons. The CDR3 extends over 13 amino acids. V was cut by 1 base and J by 8 bases, with 11 bases left in between. CDR1 is SEHNR and CDR2 is FQNEAQ in the germline V gene (reference sequence). These data are taken from a study of early T cells in non-severe SARS-CoV-2 infection. J is TRBJ1-1 and V is TRBV7-9, with D perhaps matching TRBD1 (6 bases). This TCR came from an adult who was a healthcare worker with PCR-confirmed SARS-CoV-2 infection or an uninfected control (not recorded which). Sequenced: whole blood. CDR3 in DNA: TGTGCCAGCAGCTTAGGTGGGGGCATCGAAGCTTTCTTT. It translates to CASSLGGGIEAFF. The full variable domain, rest sourced from reference TRBV7-9 and TRBJ1-1, is DTGVSQNPRHKITKRGQNVTFRCDPISEHNRLYWYRQTLGQGPEFLTYFQNEAQLEKSRLLSDRFSAERPKGSFSTLEIQRTEQGDSAMYLCASSLGGGIEAFFGQGTRLTVV.